This TCR beta chain was identified in a study of vaccination effects on CD4 cells after COVID-19. About this clone: The antigen remains unidentified.

Prior to sequencing, the ViraFEST assay stimulated PBMC with viral peptide pools, which expanded the antigen-specific CD4+ T cells. CD4+ T cells were isolated after around 10 days of culture. Nucleocapsid antibody tests were negative, and the vaccine recipients had no prior SARS-CoV-2 infection. After removal of 4 bases from V and 5 bases from J, the junction contained 12 bases not matched to a gene. The CDR3 covers 17 residues. CDR1 SGHNT and CDR2 YYREEE come from the germline V gene (reference sequence). Some clones are missing from TCRdb's copy, which holds only in-frame ones; the method was immunoSEQ multiplex PCR. The profile shows over 25,000 clones, about 70% of them singletons.

The starting material was CD4+ T cells from PBMCs cultured with SARS-CoV-2 spike peptides, obtained before COVID-19 vaccination. This TCR came from a human donor who received a COVID-19 vaccine. The genes are TRBV5-4 and TRBJ2-5; 12 bases are a match to TRBD2. CDR3 protein: CASSQRLAGGGGETQYF. The CDR3 region has the DNA TGTGCCAGCAGCCAGCGGCTAGCGGGAGGGGGTGGGGAGACCCAGTACTTC.